This TCR beta chain was observed in a study of human T cells and chemical hapten exposure. Described time point: patch test 1, 2 weeks after DPC sensitization. The treatment denotes: therapeutic diphenylcyclopropenone sensitization with weekly scalp DPC. It was from unfractionated whole blood that total RNA was extracted. Trimming removed 4 bases from V and 2 bases from J; junction bases left unmatched: 2. The CDR3 spans 15 residues. Per germline, CDR1 LGHDT and CDR2 YNNKEL (reference sequence). TCRdb reprocessed the RACE reads with MiXCR, giving one entry per CDR3 protein. The sample lists roughly 98,000 distinct CDR3 sequences, over 10% occurring once.

The sequencing here drew on whole blood, taken in connection with sensitization to the hapten diphenylcyclopropenone (DPC). The origin of this receptor is a woman aged 40 to 50 with alopecia areata. Some clones in this sample may be carry-over from other donors' samples. The gene calls are TRBV3-1 and TRBJ2-7; the match to TRBD2 covers 13 bases. The CDR3 loop reads CASSLGTSGTYEQYF. CDR3 nucleotide sequence: TGTGCCAGCAGCCTGGGGACTAGCGGGACCTACGAGCAGTACTTC.